This entry describes one T cell receptor (beta chain). The antigen remains undetermined. The source of the sample is a study of cytomegalovirus exposure and HLA in healthy donors. General observations from the study: A few V segments could not be told apart, such as TRBV6-2 and TRBV6-3, and were left out. Published work reported that the classifier diagnosed cytomegalovirus status with high specificity and sensitivity.

This PCR relied on a set of 60 Vbeta primers and 13 Jbeta primers. Libraries were prepared by immunoSEQ multiplex PCR; TCRdb keeps only in-frame clonotypes and omits some of them. Among fewer than 85,000 clones, 78% were seen once, and the ten largest hold approximately 5.6%. The V gene's germline CDR1 is SNHLY and CDR2 FYNNEI. Trimming took 6 bases from V and 2 from J; bases not matched to a gene: 5. This CDR3 has 15 amino acids. This TCR derives from a man younger than 35 in good health and CMV-seropositive. This chain connects TRBV2 to TRBJ1-5, with 9 bases matching TRBD1. Sample: PBMCs. CDR3 loop: CASSLQGARNQPQHF. In DNA, the CDR3 is TGTGCCAGCAGCCTACAGGGGGCCCGCAATCAGCCCCAGCATTTT. Together with reference TRBV2 and TRBJ1-5, the CDR3 gives the full variable domain: EPEVTQTPSHQVTQMGQEVILRCVPISNHLYFYWYRQILGQKVEFLVSFYNNEISEKSEIFDDQFSVERPDGSNFTLKIRSTKLEDSAMYFCASSLQGARNQPQHFGDGTRLSIL.